This passage covers 6 T cell receptor beta chains from one sample sequenced in a study of T cells in localized non-small cell lung cancer. TCRdb's table, derived via immunoSEQ multiplex PCR, lists solely in-frame clones and lacks some. The top ten hold 6.5% to 10% of the sample, which has 34,000 or so clones, 93% seen once. The specimen comprised peripheral blood, sampled before any cancer treatment. The source is a female donor older than 55 with stage I lung adenocarcinoma.

Concerning this clone: One end of the junction does not line up with germline, which may come from a read error. The rearrangement joins TRBV7-8 to TRBJ2-1; 9 nucleotides match TRBD2. This CDR3 has 17 residues. The germline gives CDR1 SGHVS, CDR2 FQNEAQ. DNA of the CDR3: TGTGCCAGCAGAGGGGGTAGCGGGAGTTCCTCCTCCAATGAGCAGTTCTTC. Translating it yields CASRGGSGSSSSNEQFF.

This chain connects TRBV11-3 to TRBJ1-1, with D tentatively TRBD1 (5 bases). Between the trimmed V and J ends, which lost 2 bases and 1 base, there was a span of 11 bases. Germline V lookup: CDR1 SGHNT, CDR2 YENEEA. This CDR3 contains 15 residues. CDR3 residues: CASSLSGRRNTEAFF. The CDR3 coding sequence is TGTGCCAGCAGCTTATCAGGGAGGAGGAACACTGAAGCTTTCTTT.

The chain recombines TRBV4-3 with TRBJ2-4; tentatively, D is TRBD1 (5 bases). Germline V CDR1 and CDR2: LGHNA, YSLEER. V was trimmed by 5 bases and J by 4 bases, leaving 12 bases between them. The CDR3 runs 14 residues. In DNA, the CDR3 is TGCGCCAGCAGCGCTGGGGCGCCTAAAAACATTCAGTACTTC. Protein product: CASSAGAPKNIQYF.

The V call is TRBV5-6, the J call TRBJ1-4; maybe TRBD1 (6 bases). The germline V gene has CDR1 SGHDT and CDR2 YYEEEE. The V end lost 2 bases, the J end lost 8 bases, and 16 bases lay between the germline ends. The CDR3 contains 15 residues. CDR3 coding DNA: TGTGCCAGCAGCTTCTTGGGCAGGGGAGGGGAAAAACTGTTTTTT. Its protein product is CASSFLGRGGEKLFF.

The chain couples TRBV7-7 to TRBJ2-3; the match to TRBD1 covers 8 bases. Germline trimming cut 5 bases from V and 9 bases from J; bases unmatched to any gene: 1. CDR1 SSHAT and CDR2 FNYEAQ come from the germline V gene (reference sequence). The CDR3 is 11 residues long. The CDR3 loop is CASSAGGTQYF. The CDR3 nucleotides read TGTGCCAGCAGCGCAGGGGGCACGCAGTATTTT. Full variable domain (rest looked up from reference TRBV7-7 and TRBJ2-3): GAGVSQSPRYKVTKRGQDVTLRCDPISSHATLYWYQQALGQGPEFLTYFNYEAQPDKSGLPSDRFSAERPEGSISTLTIQRTEQRDSAMYRCASSAGGTQYFGPGTRLTVL.

The V call is TRBV2, the J call TRBJ2-5; D is unclear. The CDR3 has 11 amino acids. Germline CDR1 and CDR2: SNHLY and FYNNEI. The V gene lost 4 bases and the J gene lost 5 bases, with 5 bases spanning the gap. The CDR3 here is CASSAGETQYF. DNA of the CDR3: TGTGCCAGCAGTGCCGGGGAGACCCAGTACTTC.